These T cell receptor beta chains were read from a single sample in a study of CD8+CD57+ T cells in acquired aplastic anemia. Each CDR3 protein is one row after TCRdb ran MiXCR on the reads. The sample gives around 150,000 distinct CDR3 sequences, roughly 48% of which show up once; 25% to 35% is in the top ten. The sample consisted of sorted CD4+, CD8+, or CD8+CD57+ T cells (not recorded which) from PBMCs. These receptors all stem from a human donor with aplastic anemia. Both conserved end residues are part of each CDR3. Each record gives: J gene, clone size, V gene, D gene, CDR3 DNA, CDR3 protein. D genes are given only for firm matches. Clone size is not always given. Where it is, it says once, few, many or a class for expanded clones.

>TRBJ2-2|NA|TRBV7-9|NA
TGTGCCAGCAGCTTCCAGGGGAGGGACACCGGGGAGCTGTTTTTT
CASSFQGRDTGELFF
>TRBJ1-1|NA|TRBV24-1|TRBD1
TGTGCCACCAGGCCTTTACAGGGGGCTGAAGCTTTCTTT
CATRPLQGAEAFF
>TRBJ2-7|many|TRBV20-1|TRBD1
TGCAGTGCTACCCGGACAGGGGTCGTCTACGAGCAGTACTTC
CSATRTGVVYEQYF
>TRBJ2-5|NA|TRBV20-1|TRBD1
TGCAGTGCTAGAGGGGGGGACAGGCAAGAGACCCAGTACTTC
CSARGGDRQETQYF
>TRBJ2-1|NA|TRBV25-1|TRBD1
TGTGCCAGCAGTGGAAAACAGGGACAGAGCTCCTACAATGAGCAGTTCTTC
CASSGKQGQSSYNEQFF
>TRBJ1-1|NA|TRBV19|TRBD1
TGTGCCAGTAGCCTACAGGGGGCGGGGACTGAAGCTTTCTTT
CASSLQGAGTEAFF
>TRBJ1-2|many|TRBV29-1|NA
TGCAGCGTTGTGGGTCCGACAACCCGACATAGTGGCTACACCTTC
CSVVGPTTRHSGYTF
>TRBJ2-7|few|TRBV11-2|TRBD2
TGTACCAGCAGCATAGGACTAGCGGGAGGATACGAGCAGTACTTC
CTSSIGLAGGYEQYF
>TRBJ2-1|NA|TRBV19|NA
TGTGCCAGTAGTATAGGGTCAGGTTCCTACAATGAGCAGTTCTTC
CASSIGSGSYNEQFF
>TRBJ2-7|NA|TRBV29-1|TRBD2
TGCAGCAGTTATAGCGGGACATCTGGCGAGCAGTACTTC
CSSYSGTSGEQYF
>TRBJ2-2|NA|TRBV25-1|NA
TGTGCCAGCAGTGATCTCCTAACCGGGGAGCTGTTTTTT
CASSDLLTGELFF
>TRBJ1-3|NA|TRBV7-8|NA
TGTGCCAGCACCGACAAACCTTGGGGACGTTCCGGAAACACCATATATTTT
CASTDKPWGRSGNTIYF
>TRBJ2-7|NA|TRBV12-3/TRBV12-4|NA
TGTGCCAGCAGCCCCCGGGATTTCTACGAGCAGTACTTC
CASSPRDFYEQYF
>TRBJ1-1|NA|TRBV9|NA
TGTGCCAGCAGCGTTGGAGACACTGAAGCTTTCTTT
CASSVGDTEAFF
>TRBJ1-1|few|TRBV19|NA
TGTGCCAGTAGTGCCGGACAGTTGAACACTGAAGCTTTCTTT
CASSAGQLNTEAFF
>TRBJ2-1|many|TRBV24-1|TRBD1
TGTGCCACCAGTGATTTAGGGACAGGGGTCAATGAGCAGTTCTTC
CATSDLGTGVNEQFF
>TRBJ1-1|many|TRBV7-3|NA
TGTGCCAGCAGCTTTAAGGGCTGGACTGAAGCTTTCTTT
CASSFKGWTEAFF
>TRBJ1-6|NA|TRBV7-8|NA
TGTGCCAGCAGCCCCAGGACGGGGGGACCAGGCCATAATTCACCCCTCCACTTT
CASSPRTGGPGHNSPLHF
>TRBJ2-7|NA|TRBV30|NA
TGTGCCTGGAGTGGGTGGATAAAACCCTACGAGCAGTACTTC
CAWSGWIKPYEQYF
>TRBJ2-5|NA|TRBV7-3|NA
TGTGCCAGCAGCTTAAGACGGGAAGAGACCCAGTACTTC
CASSLRREETQYF
>TRBJ2-7|NA|TRBV5-5|TRBD2
TGTGCCAGCAGCTTGGGACTAGCGGGAGGTTCCTACGAGCAGTACTTC
CASSLGLAGGSYEQYF
>TRBJ2-2|NA|TRBV15|TRBD1
TGTGCCACCAGCAGAGGCAGGGGGTCCCACGGGGAGCTGTTTTTT
CATSRGRGSHGELFF